The rows below give T cell receptor beta chains drawn from one sample of a study of regulatory T cells in long-lasting Graves disease. TCRdb reprocessed the multiplex PCR reads via MiXCR and lists one record per CDR3 protein. This repertoire shows about half a million distinct CDR3 sequences, 20% to 25% found once; its top ten account for 13%. The sample in question was peripheral blood mononuclear cells (PBMCs), obtained when the disease was refractory, from a patient treated with antithyroid drugs. Every receptor here comes from a female donor with Graves disease. The CDR3 runs from the conserved cysteine through the conserved F or W.

j_call: TRBJ1-1
v_call: TRBV10-3
cdr3_aa: CAISPTGDPPEAFF

j_call: TRBJ1-2
v_call: TRBV12-3/TRBV12-4
cdr3_aa: CASSQDGIWLGGYTF

j_call: TRBJ1-2
v_call: TRBV7-2
cdr3_aa: CASRFPGGEGYGYTF

j_call: TRBJ1-1
v_call: TRBV28
cdr3_aa: CASSLHTGLLAEAFF

j_call: TRBJ2-7
v_call: TRBV28
cdr3_aa: CASRIAGRGGYEQYF

j_call: TRBJ2-7
v_call: TRBV12-3/TRBV12-4
cdr3_aa: CASSLSRGLRAYEQYF

j_call: TRBJ1-1
v_call: TRBV2
cdr3_aa: CASSLRDRNTEAFF

j_call: TRBJ1-4
v_call: TRBV5-1
cdr3_aa: CASSLDSTNEKLFF

j_call: TRBJ1-6
v_call: TRBV20-1
cdr3_aa: CSARDNLRIWSPLHF

j_call: TRBJ1-5
v_call: TRBV2
cdr3_aa: CASSETSPPFDSGNQPQHF

j_call: TRBJ2-5
v_call: TRBV6-1
cdr3_aa: CASKDRSGGETQYF